This T cell receptor beta chain was identified in a study of blood T cell repertoires in COVID-19. Whole-study context: The origin of the acute and convalescent COVID-19 samples was the United States, Italy and Spain.

In the source study's methods: From reference gene primer amplification, estimates of nucleated cell counts were derived. The table came from immunoSEQ multiplex PCR; TCRdb's copy has only in-frame clones and leaves some out. From that table come the V and J calls and clone size; the DNA was used to work out D and trimming. Of about 150,000 clones listed, about 85% were seen once; the top ten hold around 0.63%. The CDR3 totals 16 residues. V was clipped by 5 bases and J by 4 bases, with 20 bases between them. Germline-derived CDR1 and CDR2 are SGHTA and FQGNSA. The sample comprised peripheral blood. The receptor's source is a man in his 60s with COVID-19, enrolled during active disease. The rearrangement uses TRBV7-2 and TRBJ1-1, with D possibly TRBD1 on 6 matching bases. The CDR3 sequence: CASSPRHGGGRTEAFF. The DNA of the CDR3 is TGTGCCAGCAGCCCTCGACACGGTGGGGGCCGCACTGAAGCTTTCTTT.